The entry below gives a single T cell receptor beta chain sequence along with its context. The sample is drawn from a study of blood T cell repertoires in COVID-19. Study-level information: In each case, the material was cDNA or gDNA derived from T cells, B-cell-depleted T cells, or PBMCs.

Generated by immunoSEQ multiplex PCR, the TCRdb table keeps only in-frame clones and is missing some. This table has fewer than 110,000 clones, roughly 80% appearing once. The germline V and J ends were trimmed by 3 bases and 4 bases, with 16 bases remaining between them. The germline gives CDR1 SGHVS, CDR2 FQNEAQ. The CDR3 is 17 residues long. J is TRBJ2-6 and V is TRBV7-8; D unresolved. The clonotype comes from a human donor in a cohort sampled during active COVID-19. Sequencing was done on a sample of peripheral blood. In DNA, the CDR3 is TGTGCCAGCAGCTTTGGGCAGTCTCGAACGGGGGCCAACGTCCTGACTTTC. It is translated as CASSFGQSRTGANVLTF.